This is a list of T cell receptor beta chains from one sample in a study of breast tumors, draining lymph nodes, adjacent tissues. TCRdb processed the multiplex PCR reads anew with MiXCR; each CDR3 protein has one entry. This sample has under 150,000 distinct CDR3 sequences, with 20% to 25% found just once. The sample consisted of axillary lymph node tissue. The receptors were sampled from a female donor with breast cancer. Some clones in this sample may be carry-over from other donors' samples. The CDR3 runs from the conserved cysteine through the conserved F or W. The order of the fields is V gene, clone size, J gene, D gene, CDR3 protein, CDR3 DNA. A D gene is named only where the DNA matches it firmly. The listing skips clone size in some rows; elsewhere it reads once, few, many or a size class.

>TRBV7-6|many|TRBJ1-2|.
CASSPAPDSIYGYTF
TGTGCCAGCAGCCCCGCTCCAGACAGCATCTATGGCTACACCTTC
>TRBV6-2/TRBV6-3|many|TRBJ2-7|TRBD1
CASSYTDRGTYEQYF
TGTGCCAGCAGTTACACGGACAGGGGAACCTACGAGCAGTACTTC
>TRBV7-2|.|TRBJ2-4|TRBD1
CASSFLGQRGNIQYF
TGTGCCAGCAGCTTCCTGGGACAGAGAGGAAACATTCAGTACTTC
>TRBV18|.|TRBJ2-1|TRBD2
CASSPPGLAENNEQFF
TGTGCCAGCTCTCCTCCGGGACTAGCGGAAAACAATGAGCAGTTCTTC
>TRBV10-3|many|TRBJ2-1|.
CAISEDPSNEQFF
TGTGCCATCAGTGAGGATCCATCCAATGAGCAGTTCTTC
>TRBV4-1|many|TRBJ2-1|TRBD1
CASSLTGANYNEQFF
TGCGCCAGCAGCCTCACAGGGGCGAACTACAATGAGCAGTTCTTC
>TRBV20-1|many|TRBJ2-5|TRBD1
CSAIQKTGKETQYF
TGCAGTGCTATCCAAAAGACAGGGAAAGAGACCCAGTACTTC
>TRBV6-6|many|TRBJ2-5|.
CASSYDYLGVGETQYF
TGTGCCAGCAGTTACGACTATCTAGGGGTTGGAGAGACCCAGTACTTC
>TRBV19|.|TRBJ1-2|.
CATGRGPGGYTF
TGTGCCACGGGGAGAGGGCCGGGTGGCTACACCTTC
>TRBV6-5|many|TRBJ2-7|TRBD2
CASSQSPGLAGVRAEQYF
TGTGCCAGCAGTCAGTCCCCGGGACTAGCGGGAGTACGTGCCGAGCAGTACTTC
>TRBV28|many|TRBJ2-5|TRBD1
CASSDLRDRGTQYF
TGTGCCAGCAGTGACCTCCGGGACAGGGGTACCCAGTACTTC
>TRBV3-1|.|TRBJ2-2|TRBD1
CASSQDTAGGASGELFF
TGTGCCAGCAGCCAAGATACCGCAGGGGGCGCCTCCGGGGAGCTGTTTTTT
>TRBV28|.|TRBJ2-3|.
CAGSLESRDTQYF
TGTGCCGGCAGTTTAGAGTCTCGAGATACGCAGTATTTT
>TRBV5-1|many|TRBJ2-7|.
CASRAASSYEQYF
TGCGCCAGCCGGGCTGCAAGTTCCTACGAGCAGTACTTC
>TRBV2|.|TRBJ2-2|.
CASFSRDRRNTGELFF
TGTGCCAGCTTTTCCCGCGACAGGAGGAACACCGGGGAGCTGTTTTTT
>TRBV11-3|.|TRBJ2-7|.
CVSSKRLGPASSVEQYF
TGTGTCAGCAGCAAGCGATTGGGACCAGCGTCTTCGGTCGAGCAGTACTTC
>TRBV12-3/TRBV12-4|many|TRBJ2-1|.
CASRVGAPNEQFF
TGTGCCAGCAGGGTGGGGGCCCCGAATGAGCAGTTCTTC
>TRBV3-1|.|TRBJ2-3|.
CASTHNLDKPTDTQYF
TGTGCCAGCACTCACAATCTAGACAAGCCCACAGATACGCAGTATTTT
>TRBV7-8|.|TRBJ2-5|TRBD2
CASSFGLAGGQETQYF
TGTGCCAGCAGCTTTGGACTAGCGGGAGGGCAAGAGACCCAGTACTTC
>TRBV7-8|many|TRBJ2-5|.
CASSLVGTQETQYF
TGTGCCAGCAGCTTAGTCGGGACGCAAGAGACCCAGTACTTC
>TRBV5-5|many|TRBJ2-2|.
CASSPVGGWNTGELFF
TGTGCCAGCAGCCCCGTCGGTGGGTGGAACACCGGGGAGCTGTTTTTT
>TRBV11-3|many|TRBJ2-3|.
CASSLTSSPTDTQYF
TGTGCCAGCAGCTTAACAAGTAGCCCTACAGATACGCAGTATTTT
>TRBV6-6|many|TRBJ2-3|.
CASSYSGQRASTDTQYF
TGTGCCAGCAGTTACTCTGGCCAGCGTGCTAGCACAGATACGCAGTATTTT
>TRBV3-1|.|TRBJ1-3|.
CASSQGGGGNTIYF
TGTGCCAGCAGCCAAGGTGGGGGAGGAAACACCATATATTTT
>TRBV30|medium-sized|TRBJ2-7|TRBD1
CAWSGGTGAYEQYF
TGTGCCTGGAGTGGAGGGACAGGGGCCTACGAGCAGTACTTC
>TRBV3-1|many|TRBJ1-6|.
CASSQVPGTWNSPLHF
TGTGCCAGCAGCCAAGTGCCGGGGACTTGGAATTCACCCCTCCACTTT
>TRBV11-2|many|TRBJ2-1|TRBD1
CASSFAGTGARNEQFF
TGTGCCAGCAGCTTCGCCGGGACAGGGGCAAGGAATGAGCAGTTCTTC
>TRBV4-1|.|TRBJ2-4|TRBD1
CASSQDRVLGIQYF
TGCGCCAGCAGCCAGGACAGGGTCTTGGGCATTCAGTACTTC
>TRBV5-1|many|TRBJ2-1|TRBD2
CASSSGTRNYNEQFF
TGCGCCAGCAGCTCAGGGACTAGAAACTACAATGAGCAGTTCTTC
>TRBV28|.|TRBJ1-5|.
CASSSDSLNSNQPQHF
TGTGCCAGCAGCTCCGACAGTCTAAATAGCAATCAGCCCCAGCATTTT
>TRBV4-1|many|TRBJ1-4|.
CASSQDRQREKLFF
TGCGCCAGCAGCCAGGACCGACAGCGGGAAAAACTGTTTTTT
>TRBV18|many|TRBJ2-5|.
CASSPPSEETQYF
TGTGCCAGCTCACCACCGTCCGAGGAGACCCAGTACTTC
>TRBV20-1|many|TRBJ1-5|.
CSASGGDDYQPQHF
TGCAGTGCTAGTGGAGGGGACGACTATCAGCCCCAGCATTTT
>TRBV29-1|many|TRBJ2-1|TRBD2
CSVEDRAGGSNEQFF
TGCAGCGTTGAAGATCGAGCGGGAGGGTCCAATGAGCAGTTCTTC
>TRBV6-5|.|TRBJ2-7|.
CASSSGQLTYEQYF
TGTGCCAGCAGTTCCGGGCAATTAACCTACGAGCAGTACTTC
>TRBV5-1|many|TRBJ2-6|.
CASSPGLQGANVLTF
TGCGCCAGCAGCCCTGGACTTCAGGGGGCCAACGTCCTGACTTTC
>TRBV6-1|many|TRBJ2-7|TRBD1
CASSELGQGVYEQYF
TGTGCCAGCAGTGAACTCGGACAGGGCGTCTACGAGCAGTACTTC
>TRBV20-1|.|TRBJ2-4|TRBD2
CSASALAGSKNIQYF
TGCAGTGCTAGCGCACTAGCGGGATCCAAAAACATTCAGTACTTC
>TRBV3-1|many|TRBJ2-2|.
CASHLNTGELFF
TGTGCCAGCCATCTGAACACCGGGGAGCTGTTTTTT
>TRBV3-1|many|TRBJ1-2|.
CASSQDRSYGYTF
TGTGCCAGCAGCCAAGATAGGTCTTATGGCTACACCTTC
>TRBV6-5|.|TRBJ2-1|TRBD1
CASSSLGQGAYNEQFF
TGTGCCAGCAGTTCATTGGGACAGGGGGCCTACAATGAGCAGTTCTTC
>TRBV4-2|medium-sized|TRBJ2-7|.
CASSQDRSGSYEQYF
TGTGCCAGCAGCCAAGACCGTAGCGGCTCCTACGAGCAGTACTTC
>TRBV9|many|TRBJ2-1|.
CASSVAPDANNEQFF
TGTGCCAGCAGCGTAGCTCCAGACGCAAACAATGAGCAGTTCTTC
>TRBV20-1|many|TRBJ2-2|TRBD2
CSARGLANTGELFF
TGCAGTGCTAGGGGACTAGCGAACACCGGGGAGCTGTTTTTT
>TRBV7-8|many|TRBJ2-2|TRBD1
CASSEETGVNTGELFF
TGTGCCAGCAGCGAGGAAACAGGGGTGAACACCGGGGAGCTGTTTTTT
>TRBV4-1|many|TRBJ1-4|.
CASSQDVVRWLNEKLFF
TGCGCCAGCAGCCAAGATGTAGTTAGGTGGCTTAATGAAAAACTGTTTTTT
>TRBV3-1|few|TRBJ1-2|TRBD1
CASSPGGSDYGYTF
TGTGCCAGCAGCCCAGGGGGTTCGGACTATGGCTACACCTTC
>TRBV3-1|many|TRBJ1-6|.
CASSPTRGSPLHF
TGTGCCAGCAGCCCCACCAGGGGATCACCCCTCCACTTT
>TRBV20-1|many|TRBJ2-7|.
CSARFTYEQYF
TGCAGTGCTAGGTTCACCTACGAGCAGTACTTC
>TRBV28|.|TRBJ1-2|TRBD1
CASSSGQGDYGYTF
TGTGCCAGCAGTTCGGGACAGGGGGACTATGGCTACACCTTC
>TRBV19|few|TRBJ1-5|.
CASSIDLIPGVSNQPQHF
TGTGCCAGTAGTATAGATCTCATTCCCGGGGTTAGCAATCAGCCCCAGCATTTT
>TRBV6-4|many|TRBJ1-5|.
CASSDKARGDLSNQPQHF
TGTGCCAGCAGTGACAAGGCCAGGGGAGATCTTAGCAATCAGCCCCAGCATTTT
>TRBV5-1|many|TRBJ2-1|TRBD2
CASSLGLANNEQFF
TGCGCCAGCAGCTTGGGACTAGCGAACAATGAGCAGTTCTTC
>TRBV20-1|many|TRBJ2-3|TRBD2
CSAGLAGGTDTQYF
TGCAGTGCAGGACTAGCGGGCGGCACAGATACGCAGTATTTT
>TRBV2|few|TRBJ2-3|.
CAWALTDTQYF
TGTGCCTGGGCCCTCACAGATACGCAGTATTTT
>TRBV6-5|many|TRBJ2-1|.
CASSPVGEQFF
TGTGCCAGCAGCCCCGTGGGGGAGCAGTTCTTC
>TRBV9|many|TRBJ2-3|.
CASSARGLITDTQYF
TGTGCCAGCAGCGCCCGGGGACTGATCACAGATACGCAGTATTTT